This is a list of T cell receptor beta chains from one sample in a study of cytomegalovirus exposure and HLA in healthy donors. TCRdb's copy holds only in-frame clones and misses some; the assay was immunoSEQ multiplex PCR. Here the sample spans more than 250,000 clones, about nine tenths being singletons. The sample consisted of PBMCs. The source is a woman in her thirties in good health and CMV-seropositive. The CDR3 runs from the conserved cysteine through the conserved F or W. Each record gives: V gene, J gene, clone size, D gene, CDR3 protein, CDR3 DNA. A D gene is named only where the DNA matches it firmly. Some rows mark clone size as missing; the rest say once, few, many or name a class of expanded clone.

V gene: TRBV28
J gene: TRBJ1-5
clone size: .
D gene: TRBD1
CDR3 protein: CASSPRTGRLWNQPQHF
CDR3 DNA: TGTGCCAGCAGTCCAAGGACAGGGCGGCTATGGAATCAGCCCCAGCATTTT

V gene: TRBV10-1
J gene: TRBJ2-7
clone size: .
D gene: .
CDR3 protein: CATPNYEQYF
CDR3 DNA: TGCGCCACCCCAAACTACGAGCAGTACTTC

V gene: TRBV27
J gene: TRBJ2-7
clone size: .
D gene: TRBD1
CDR3 protein: CASSFLDRAREQYF
CDR3 DNA: TGTGCCAGCAGTTTCCTGGACAGGGCGCGAGAGCAGTACTTC

V gene: TRBV28
J gene: TRBJ2-7
clone size: .
D gene: .
CDR3 protein: CASSLVQGLTTHEQYF
CDR3 DNA: TGTGCCAGCAGTTTGGTACAGGGACTAACGACCCACGAGCAGTACTTC

V gene: TRBV7-6
J gene: TRBJ2-7
clone size: .
D gene: .
CDR3 protein: CASSLADGPSSYEQYF
CDR3 DNA: TGTGCCAGCAGCTTAGCAGACGGACCCAGCTCCTACGAGCAGTACTTC

V gene: TRBV28
J gene: TRBJ1-4
clone size: .
D gene: .
CDR3 protein: CASSGRMNEKLFF
CDR3 DNA: TGTGCCAGCAGCGGACGGATGAATGAAAAACTGTTTTTT

V gene: TRBV9
J gene: TRBJ2-5
clone size: .
D gene: TRBD2
CDR3 protein: CASSVGLAGGRQETQYF
CDR3 DNA: TGTGCCAGCAGCGTGGGACTAGCGGGGGGCAGGCAAGAGACCCAGTACTTC

V gene: TRBV6-5
J gene: TRBJ2-7
clone size: .
D gene: .
CDR3 protein: CASTPSGQTSEQYF
CDR3 DNA: TGTGCCAGCACCCCCTCGGGGCAGACTTCCGAGCAGTACTTC

V gene: TRBV27
J gene: TRBJ2-3
clone size: .
D gene: .
CDR3 protein: CASSLVMKISSTDTQYF
CDR3 DNA: TGTGCCAGCAGTTTAGTTATGAAGATATCAAGCACAGATACGCAGTATTTT

V gene: TRBV7-2
J gene: TRBJ2-3
clone size: .
D gene: .
CDR3 protein: CASSPTPDTQYF
CDR3 DNA: TGTGCCAGCAGTCCCACACCAGATACGCAGTATTTT

V gene: TRBV15
J gene: TRBJ2-7
clone size: .
D gene: TRBD1
CDR3 protein: CATSRGTGDSYEQYF
CDR3 DNA: TGTGCCACCAGCAGGGGAACAGGGGATTCCTACGAGCAGTACTTC

V gene: TRBV4-2
J gene: TRBJ2-6
clone size: few
D gene: .
CDR3 protein: CASSQGGSGANVLTF
CDR3 DNA: TGTGCCAGCAGCCAAGGGGGGTCTGGGGCCAACGTCCTGACTTTC

V gene: TRBV7-6
J gene: TRBJ1-6
clone size: .
D gene: TRBD1
CDR3 protein: CASSRLPETGVYSPLHF
CDR3 DNA: TGTGCCAGCAGCCGATTGCCGGAGACAGGGGTATATTCACCCCTCCACTTT

V gene: TRBV27
J gene: TRBJ2-5
clone size: .
D gene: .
CDR3 protein: CASSSGLAQETQYF
CDR3 DNA: TGTGCCAGCAGTTCCGGGCTAGCGCAAGAGACCCAGTACTTC

V gene: TRBV15
J gene: TRBJ2-1
clone size: .
D gene: .
CDR3 protein: CATSRDVGRAGYNEQFF
CDR3 DNA: TGTGCCACCAGCAGAGATGTCGGAAGGGCAGGCTACAATGAGCAGTTCTTC

V gene: TRBV15
J gene: TRBJ1-2
clone size: .
D gene: .
CDR3 protein: CATSRDGSEGIIGYTF
CDR3 DNA: TGTGCCACCAGCAGAGATGGATCGGAGGGTATAATCGGCTACACCTTC

V gene: TRBV4-3
J gene: TRBJ2-7
clone size: .
D gene: TRBD2
CDR3 protein: CASSHTSGRNSYEQYF
CDR3 DNA: TGCGCCAGCAGCCATACTAGCGGGCGGAACTCCTACGAGCAGTACTTC

V gene: TRBV4-1
J gene: TRBJ2-1
clone size: .
D gene: .
CDR3 protein: CASSQDMTYNEQFF
CDR3 DNA: TGCGCCAGCAGCCAAGACATGACCTACAATGAGCAGTTCTTC

V gene: TRBV30
J gene: TRBJ1-2
clone size: .
D gene: .
CDR3 protein: CAWSVRRVHYGYTF
CDR3 DNA: TGTGCCTGGAGTGTGCGCAGGGTACACTATGGCTACACCTTC

V gene: TRBV5-8
J gene: TRBJ2-7
clone size: .
D gene: TRBD2
CDR3 protein: CASSLSGATYEQYF
CDR3 DNA: TGTGCCAGCAGCCTTAGCGGGGCCACCTACGAGCAGTACTTC

V gene: TRBV5-1
J gene: TRBJ1-1
clone size: .
D gene: .
CDR3 protein: CASSLVAPNTEAFF
CDR3 DNA: TGCGCCAGCAGCTTGGTGGCTCCTAACACTGAAGCTTTCTTT

V gene: TRBV28
J gene: TRBJ2-1
clone size: .
D gene: .
CDR3 protein: CASTIWAFSYNEQFF
CDR3 DNA: TGTGCCAGCACTATTTGGGCATTCTCCTACAATGAGCAGTTCTTC

V gene: TRBV28
J gene: TRBJ2-2
clone size: .
D gene: .
CDR3 protein: CATSPPGRDTGELFF
CDR3 DNA: TGTGCCACCTCTCCCCCGGGCAGGGACACCGGGGAGCTGTTTTTT

V gene: TRBV4-3
J gene: TRBJ2-1
clone size: .
D gene: .
CDR3 protein: CASSHAGPYNEQFF
CDR3 DNA: TGCGCCAGCAGCCACGCGGGACCCTACAATGAGCAGTTCTTC

V gene: TRBV19
J gene: TRBJ2-7
clone size: few
D gene: TRBD1
CDR3 protein: CASSQKTGNYEQYF
CDR3 DNA: TGTGCCAGTAGTCAGAAGACAGGGAACTACGAGCAGTACTTC

V gene: TRBV28
J gene: TRBJ2-1
clone size: .
D gene: TRBD2
CDR3 protein: CASRESGSSYNEQFF
CDR3 DNA: TGTGCCAGTCGAGAAAGCGGGAGTTCCTACAATGAGCAGTTCTTC

V gene: TRBV11-2
J gene: TRBJ1-6
clone size: .
D gene: .
CDR3 protein: CASSPRSEGSPLHF
CDR3 DNA: TGTGCCAGCAGCCCCCGGTCGGAGGGTTCACCCCTCCACTTT

V gene: TRBV6-6
J gene: TRBJ2-7
clone size: once
D gene: TRBD1
CDR3 protein: CASTTPQGTAQYF
CDR3 DNA: TGTGCCAGCACCACCCCACAGGGGACCGCGCAGTACTTC

V gene: TRBV7-8
J gene: TRBJ1-1
clone size: .
D gene: TRBD1
CDR3 protein: CASSLLTRQGNTEAFF
CDR3 DNA: TGTGCCAGCAGCTTGCTTACCCGACAGGGGAACACTGAAGCTTTCTTT

V gene: TRBV4-3
J gene: TRBJ2-1
clone size: .
D gene: .
CDR3 protein: CASSQWNNEQFF
CDR3 DNA: TGCGCCAGCAGCCAGTGGAACAATGAGCAGTTCTTC

V gene: TRBV29-1
J gene: TRBJ2-7
clone size: once
D gene: TRBD2
CDR3 protein: CSVTGLAGGYEQYF
CDR3 DNA: TGCAGCGTGACCGGACTAGCGGGAGGATACGAGCAGTACTTC

V gene: TRBV6-5
J gene: TRBJ2-7
clone size: .
D gene: .
CDR3 protein: CASSYSDSSTYEQYF
CDR3 DNA: TGTGCCAGCAGTTACTCCGACTCCTCGACCTACGAGCAGTACTTC

V gene: TRBV13
J gene: TRBJ2-7
clone size: .
D gene: TRBD2
CDR3 protein: CASSSLSGGRAYEQYF
CDR3 DNA: TGTGCCAGCAGCTCCCTTAGCGGGGGGAGGGCCTACGAGCAGTACTTC

V gene: TRBV4-3
J gene: TRBJ1-1
clone size: once
D gene: .
CDR3 protein: CASSQEVRVGTEAFF
CDR3 DNA: TGCGCCAGCAGCCAAGAAGTGAGGGTTGGCACTGAAGCTTTCTTT

V gene: TRBV9
J gene: TRBJ2-3
clone size: .
D gene: .
CDR3 protein: CASSGVRGYSTDTQYF
CDR3 DNA: TGTGCCAGCAGTGGGGTCCGGGGTTATAGCACAGATACGCAGTATTTT

V gene: TRBV14
J gene: TRBJ2-3
clone size: .
D gene: TRBD2
CDR3 protein: CASSQRWRGATDTQYF
CDR3 DNA: TGTGCCAGCAGCCAAAGATGGCGGGGGGCCACAGATACGCAGTATTTT

V gene: TRBV30
J gene: TRBJ2-7
clone size: .
D gene: TRBD1
CDR3 protein: CAWYAPGQGSSYEQYF
CDR3 DNA: TGTGCCTGGTATGCCCCGGGACAGGGGTCTTCCTACGAGCAGTACTTC

V gene: TRBV6-5
J gene: TRBJ2-1
clone size: .
D gene: .
CDR3 protein: CATLRSALGEQFF
CDR3 DNA: TGTGCCACGCTGAGGAGCGCTCTAGGAGAGCAGTTCTTC

V gene: TRBV30
J gene: TRBJ2-3
clone size: .
D gene: TRBD2
CDR3 protein: CAWSVLAGNTDTQYF
CDR3 DNA: TGTGCCTGGAGTGTACTAGCGGGAAATACAGATACGCAGTATTTT

V gene: TRBV29-1
J gene: TRBJ2-2
clone size: few
D gene: .
CDR3 protein: CSVDEGYTGELFF
CDR3 DNA: TGCAGCGTTGATGAGGGCTATACCGGGGAGCTGTTTTTT

V gene: TRBV7-9
J gene: TRBJ1-2
clone size: .
D gene: .
CDR3 protein: CASSVAGGGYTF
CDR3 DNA: TGTGCCAGCAGCGTTGCAGGTGGTGGCTACACCTTC

V gene: TRBV19
J gene: TRBJ2-1
clone size: .
D gene: .
CDR3 protein: CAISPGAYNEQFF
CDR3 DNA: TGTGCCATAAGCCCAGGGGCCTACAATGAGCAGTTCTTC

V gene: TRBV6-6
J gene: TRBJ2-1
clone size: .
D gene: TRBD2
CDR3 protein: CASSHGTTSDEQFF
CDR3 DNA: TGTGCCAGCAGTCACGGGACTACGTCTGATGAGCAGTTCTTC

V gene: TRBV10-3
J gene: TRBJ1-1
clone size: .
D gene: TRBD1
CDR3 protein: CAISDPDRGTEAFF
CDR3 DNA: TGTGCCATCAGTGACCCCGACAGGGGGACTGAAGCTTTCTTT

V gene: TRBV29-1
J gene: TRBJ2-7
clone size: .
D gene: .
CDR3 protein: CSVELGTSYEQYF
CDR3 DNA: TGCAGCGTTGAATTGGGCACCTCCTACGAGCAGTACTTC

V gene: TRBV28
J gene: TRBJ1-6
clone size: .
D gene: TRBD1
CDR3 protein: CASSPLGQANSPLHF
CDR3 DNA: TGTGCCAGCAGTCCCCTGGGACAGGCGAATTCACCCCTCCACTTT

V gene: TRBV4-3
J gene: TRBJ2-7
clone size: .
D gene: .
CDR3 protein: CASSQATGVEQYF
CDR3 DNA: TGCGCCAGCAGCCAAGCGACGGGAGTCGAGCAGTACTTC

V gene: TRBV27
J gene: TRBJ2-7
clone size: .
D gene: .
CDR3 protein: CASSSSPGSYEQYF
CDR3 DNA: TGTGCCAGCAGTTCATCCCCGGGCAGCTACGAGCAGTACTTC

V gene: TRBV27
J gene: TRBJ2-7
clone size: .
D gene: .
CDR3 protein: CASGPPAAPSYEQYF
CDR3 DNA: TGTGCCAGCGGTCCTCCGGCTGCTCCTTCCTACGAGCAGTACTTC